These 5 T cell receptor beta chains share one sample of origin, sequenced in a study of T cells in Graves' hyperthyroidism and ophthalmopathy (dated by TCRdb to the late 2010s). The method was multiplex PCR. The reads were generated on an Illumina HiSeq 2000. The TCR beta CDR3 regions were amplified from the RNA transcripts. For the first round of RT-PCR on the TCR CDR3, the HTBI primer set was used together with the Qiagen OneStep RT-PCR kit. The public reads were run again by TCRdb, first through fastp at Q25 and then through MiXCR, and only productive beta chains were kept. One record per CDR3 amino acid sequence lists the most common genes and DNA. This sample comprises over 550,000 distinct CDR3 sequences, approximately 16% of them detected only once. The ten largest clones represent 15% to 20% of the sample. The sample was blood. The origin of the receptors is a woman in her late teens or twenties with Graves' hyperthyroidism.

This clonotype was recorded many times. This rearrangement joins TRBV28 to TRBJ2-5; D may correspond to TRBD1 or TRBD2 (6 bases each). Trimming removed 5 bases at V and 3 bases at J, with 19 bases between. The CDR3 runs to 16 residues. Germline V gene sequence: CDR1 MDHEN, CDR2 SYDVKM. In DNA, the CDR3 is TGTGCCAGCAGTCTCTCGGTTGGGGGCGGGGAAGAGACCCAGTACTTC. Its protein is CASSLSVGGGEETQYF. Variable domain in full (rest from reference TRBV28 and TRBJ2-5): DVKVTQSSRYLVKRTGEKVFLECVQDMDHENMFWYRQDPGLGLRLIYFSYDVKMKEKGDIPEGYSVSREKKERFSLILESASTNQTSMYLCASSLSVGGGEETQYFGPGTRLLVL.

Turning to this clonotype: A junction end diverges from the germline sequence, so it may reflect a read error. The CDR3 region has the DNA TGTGCCAGCTCACCACCAGGGCGGTTCACCGGGGAGCTGCTTTTT. This translates into CASSPPGRFTGELLF. The rearrangement links TRBV18 to TRBJ2-2; a possible D gene is TRBD2 (5 bases). In germline, CDR1 is KGHSH, CDR2 LQKENI. This CDR3 is built from 15 residues.

The chain is built from TRBV7-2 and TRBJ1-1; D possibly corresponds to TRBD1 (6 bases). CDR1 SGHTA and CDR2 FQGNSA come from the germline V gene. This CDR3 comprises 17 residues. The germline V and J ends were trimmed by 1 base and 5 bases, with 20 bases remaining between them. In DNA form, the CDR3 reads TGTGCCAGCAGCTTAGTGGGGGGGGGGGGGGGGCGGACTGAAGCTTTCTTT. It codes for CASSLVGGGGGRTEAFF.

Ten or more counts support this clonotype. The chain combines TRBV5-1 with TRBJ2-1; 10 positions match TRBD1. V lost 3 bases to trimming and J lost 9 bases; unmatched junction nucleotides: 3. CDR1 is SGHRS, CDR2 YFSETQ, per germline. This CDR3 contains 13 residues. The CDR3 bases are TGCGCCAGCAGCTCGGACAGGGGGGGTGAGCAGTTCTTC. This codes for CASSSDRGGEQFF. Variable domain in full (rest from reference TRBV5-1 and TRBJ2-1): KAGVTQTPRYLIKTRGQQVTLSCSPISGHRSVSWYQQTPGQGLQFLFEYFSETQRNKGNFPGRFSGRQFSNSRSEMNVSTLELGDSALYLCASSSDRGGEQFFGPGTRLTVL.

This chain joins TRBV6-1 and TRBJ1-3, with 8 bases identical to TRBD1. Germline-derived CDR1 and CDR2 are MNHNS and SASEGT. J was trimmed by 2 bases and V by 4 bases; bases with no gene match: 4. The CDR3 sequence is 15 residues long. CDR3 region: CASSAKQGAGNTIYF. The CDR3 DNA reads TGTGCCAGCAGTGCCAAACAGGGGGCTGGAAACACCATATATTTT.